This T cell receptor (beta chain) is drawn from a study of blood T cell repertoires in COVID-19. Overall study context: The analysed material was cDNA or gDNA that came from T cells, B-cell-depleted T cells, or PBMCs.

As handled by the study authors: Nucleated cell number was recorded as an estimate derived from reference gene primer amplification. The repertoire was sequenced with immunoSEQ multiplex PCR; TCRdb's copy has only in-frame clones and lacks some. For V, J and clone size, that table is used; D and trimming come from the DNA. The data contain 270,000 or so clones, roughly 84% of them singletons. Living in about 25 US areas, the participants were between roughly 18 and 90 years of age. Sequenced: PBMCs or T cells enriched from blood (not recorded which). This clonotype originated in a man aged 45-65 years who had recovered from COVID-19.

This CDR3 reads CASSPKRLAGVEQYF. For the CDR3, the DNA is TGTGCCAGCAGCCCTAAGAGACTAGCGGGAGTCGAGCAGTACTTC. The chain joins TRBV11-3 to TRBJ2-7, with TRBD2 matching over 12 bases. In germline, CDR1 is SGHNT, CDR2 YENEEA. This CDR3 is built from 15 residues. The J segment lost 6 bases and the V segment lost 5 bases, leaving 8 bases of the junction unmatched.